The TCR beta chain under discussion was sequenced for a study of cytomegalovirus exposure and HLA in healthy donors (dated by TCRdb to the late 2010s). For the study in its entirety: An earlier analysis of roughly 570 of the donors reported over 250 Gb of sequence data and 117 million unique TCR beta sequences obtained from about 170 million T cells. The aim of the study was to test whether cataloging public T cell receptors could identify signatures of past pathogen exposure. In a later analysis, previously published TCR beta repertoires from more than 500 donors were re-analyzed and high-resolution HLA genotyping was added so that TCR occurrence patterns could be studied. Alongside the repertoire data, information on donor age, sex, ethnicity and CMV serostatus was compiled. The study used immunosequencing to profile the T cell repertoires of 666 subjects and linked those repertoires to cytomegalovirus serostatus. Roughly five DR-DQ haplotypes were handled as single units for association and clustering because linkage in the cohort was strong. Among about 370 genotyped donors of the cohort, an average of around 220,000 unique TCR beta nucleotide sequences was sequenced per donor, of which 15% to 20% were non-productive. Of the roughly 400 genotyped donors, 75% to 85% were placed in the genetic ancestry cluster associated with self-reported Caucasian donors. Besides the first cohort of about 730 subjects, a separate validation cohort made up of over 95 different subjects was used. An early release that covered roughly 600 HLA-typed donors contained around 300 gigabases of sequencing data and approximately 85 million unique TCR sequences. In the later analysis, no new phenotypic data were used to find candidate immune exposures; instead, reliance was placed on TCR beta sequences and their occurrence across donors. All discovery cohort repertoires had been generated on a single sequencing platform. HLA typing included class I and class II loci at four-digit resolution. To predict cytomegalovirus infection status, the study brought together high-throughput TCR immunosequencing, statistical association of individual TCRs with disease status, and machine learning. In an earlier analysis of about 590 of the donors, high-throughput TCR beta sequencing was used to judge whether each TCR beta V gene segment behaved as functional or pseudogenic. Typing coverage differed by locus: A, B, C, DRB1 and DQB1 were typed in roughly 620-630 donors, DQA1 in around 500, DPA1 in some 570, and DPB1 in approximately 450. A later genetic analysis used genome-wide SNP genotypes for about three fifths of the 666 donors, treating that subset as a discovery cohort.

The investigation overall reported the following: Most CMV-associated TCR beta chains appeared to be HLA-restricted in a later analysis, and the HLA associations seemed to be driven largely by CMV exposure. At a false discovery rate of 0.05, a later analysis linked under 20,000 TCR beta sequences to specific HLA alleles. Presence/absence analyses assumed roughly uniform sequencing depth across donors, an assumption that may not hold. When HLA alleles, especially DR and DQ, strongly co-occurred, TCR associations were difficult to assign to individual alleles. Because HLA typing was missing for some donors at each locus, association tests included only the typed subset. An earlier analysis of approximately 500 of the donors showed that most TCR beta V segments appeared in productive rearrangements either about 87% or about 30% of the time, which broadly matched IMGT annotations. Three of the identified cytomegalovirus-associated TCR beta chains were confirmed in vitro to be specific for cytomegalovirus antigens. In a later genetic analysis, a missense DCLRE1C variant was associated with V-gene and J-gene trimming of TCR beta chains, and the association was replicated in an independent cohort. The earlier analysis of some 540 of the donors excluded over 15 rarely observed V segments, including chromosome 9 orphons, because counts were too low. Most TCR sequences were observed very rarely across donors, whereas some public TCRs were present in many individuals. According to the authors, the approach could potentially be generalized to other disease states and immunological phenotypes. Some IMGT-functional V segments, including TRBV6-2 and TRBV6-3, could not be told apart with the 87-base-pair reads, so those segments were excluded. A further reported finding was that TCR beta sequences accurately predicted the HLA-A and HLA-B alleles for most subjects in the first cohort. In this cohort, only TCR beta chains were sequenced, and detectable features were limited by the absence of alpha or paired-chain data. The classifier was reported to diagnose cytomegalovirus status with high specificity and sensitivity in both the original cohort and the validation cohort. CMV serostatus was the only immune exposure information available for the cohort. A later analysis found that TCR association rates varied across HLA loci, with DRB1 alleles showing the most associated TCRs and HLA-C alleles the fewest. In the study, roughly 160 TCR beta chains were listed as associated with cytomegalovirus. According to a later genetic analysis, donors in an Asian-associated ancestry cluster had fewer N-insertions in productive TCRs than the roughly 670-donor mean. A cluster of highly shared sequence variants was judged likely to be a technical artifact of the sequencing pipeline. According to a later analysis, parvovirus B19, influenza, CMV and Epstein-Barr virus appeared linked to several top co-occurrence clusters. Compared with equally common non-associated chains, HLA-associated TCR beta chains in a later analysis were more clonally expanded and had lower generation probabilities. Linkage disequilibrium might explain the correlated functional status among segregating V segments, but an unknown experimental factor could not be ruled out.

The library relied on the immunoSEQ multiplex PCR assay. The multiplex PCR relied on a mix of 60 forward primers for TCR Vbeta segments and 13 reverse primers for TCR Jbeta segments. A multiplex PCR assay on genomic DNA amplified the CDR3 region of rearranged TCR beta genes. On the Illumina HiSeq System, the amplified TCR beta libraries were sequenced as 87-base-pair reads. Under the source paper's analysis protocol: Across the 500 to 750 repertoires, a later analysis counted roughly 84 million unique TCR beta chains, some 11 million of which were shared by at least two donors. Raw reads were error-corrected and collapsed into unique sequences with a nearest-neighbor algorithm that merged closely related sequences to remove PCR and sequencing errors. V, D and J gene segments were assigned by aligning CDR3 sequences to IMGT reference sequences. For a sequence to be retained, at least a six-nucleotide match to both a V gene segment and a J gene segment was required. A rearrangement counted as productive if the CDR3 had no stop codons and remained in frame with V and J, and every other rearrangement counted as non-productive. Following IMGT convention, CDR3 was defined as the stretch from the second conserved V-encoded cysteine to the conserved J-encoded phenylalanine. The earlier analysis of 450 to 750 of the donors excluded any sequence lacking an unambiguous match to a single V gene segment. In an earlier analysis of a few hundred of the donors, V segments were called functional above 56.7% productive rearrangements and were called segregating when the between-donor standard deviation exceeded 5%. A statistical classification framework was built for diagnosing cytomegalovirus status from the catalog of TCR beta chain sequences. In a later analysis, TCR nucleotide sequences were compared against IMGT/GENE-DB human TR gene sequences so that V and J genes could be assigned. In a later analysis, CDR3 sequences and most-parsimonious VDJ recombination scenarios were assigned using the TCRdist pipeline. In a later analysis, each TCR beta chain was defined by its CDR3 amino acid sequence together with its V-gene family, and reads without a unique V-gene family were excluded. To address suspected cross-contamination and a sequencing artifact, a later analysis removed roughly 640 highly shared, low-generation-probability nucleotide sequences. A later analysis calculated a clonal expansion index for each public chain from normalized within-repertoire ranks of inferred template counts. In a later analysis, generation probabilities were computed with a VDJ recombination model fitted to out-of-frame rearrangements, and the resulting probabilities were checked against IGoR. In a later analysis, hypergeometric tests were used to score TCR-TCR, TCR-HLA and TCR-CMV co-occurrence, with a repertoire-size bias correction applied to TCR pairs. In a later analysis, false discovery rates were estimated by permuting HLA or CMV assignments 20 times. In a later analysis, co-occurring TCRs were grouped using DBSCAN, with TCRdist sequence similarity added in when clustering inside HLA-allele-positive subsets. Co-occurrence clustering excluded repertoires with fewer than 30,000 or more than 120,000 public chains, plus five with anomalous nucleotide sharing. In its TCRdb copy, this immuneACCESS table keeps in-frame sequences only and misses some clones. Where compared with another copy, unresolved V genes explain less than half of these, and the others have no known cause. V, J and clone size reflect that table, while D and trimming were determined from the DNA. The sample table holds 100,000 to 120,000 clones, of which just over 75% were seen once. The ten largest account for 10% to 15% of the sample.

The cohort consisted of approximately 690 healthy bone marrow donors. Cohort members were all nominally healthy when sampled, although unrecorded immune exposures were likely present. The donor was CMV seropositive and belonged to the group of around 300 seropositive cohort members. A peripheral blood sample was collected from each donor, and TCR beta sequencing was performed on peripheral blood mononuclear cells. The Qiagen DNeasy Blood Extraction Kit was used to extract genomic DNA from the blood cell samples. Regarding this clone: The target of this receptor is not known. No per-base quality is available; no much larger clone lies one base away.

The CDR3, cysteine through phenylalanine, is 14 amino acids long. The CDR3 DNA has 42 bases and is translated from base 1. Based on the germline V gene, the CDR1 and CDR2 sequences are LGHNA and YSLEER. V is cut by 1 base and J by 8 bases, and the space between the germline ends is 14 bases. This clonotype was obtained from a man in his thirties or forties in good health and CMV-seropositive. The sequence is built from TRBV4-3 and TRBJ1-2; the D gene lacks a confident call. The specimen sequenced was PBMCs. The CDR3 region has the sequence CASSQGNEVGGYTF. The DNA is TGCGCCAGCAGCCAAGGAAACGAGGTCGGGGGCTACACCTTC.